This paragraph reports one T cell receptor beta chain. These data belong to a study of T cells in Graves' hyperthyroidism and ophthalmopathy. CDR1 and CDR2 from the germline V gene are SGHTA and FQGNSA. V lost 2 bases and J 10 bases, leaving 18 bases between the germline ends. The CDR3 covers 16 residues. Template material for amplifying TCR beta CDR3 regions consisted of RNA transcripts. Initially, a first-round RT-PCR of the TCR CDR3 employed the HTBI primer set. TCRdb independently ran MiXCR on the multiplex PCR reads; one entry per CDR3 protein. The sample consists of 550,000 to 600,000 distinct CDR3 sequences, roughly a sixth of them appearing once.

The chain has TRBV7-2 and TRBJ1-6; perhaps TRBD1 as D (5 bases). Sequenced material: blood. The TCR comes from a woman aged 18-29 years with Graves' hyperthyroidism. The CDR3 DNA sequence: TGTGCCAGCAGCTTAACCAATCCTATGGGGGAGTCACCCCTCCACTTT. Its translation: CASSLTNPMGESPLHF.